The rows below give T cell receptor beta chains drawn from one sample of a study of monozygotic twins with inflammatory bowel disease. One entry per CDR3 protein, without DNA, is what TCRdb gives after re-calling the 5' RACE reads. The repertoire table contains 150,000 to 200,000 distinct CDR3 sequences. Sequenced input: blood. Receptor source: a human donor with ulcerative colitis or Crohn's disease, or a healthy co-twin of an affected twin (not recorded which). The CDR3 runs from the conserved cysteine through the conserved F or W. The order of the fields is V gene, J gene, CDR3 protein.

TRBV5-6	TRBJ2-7	CASSLNDEQYF
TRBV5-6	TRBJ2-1	CASSLSGRWGQFF
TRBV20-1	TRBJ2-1	CSARSSGSYNEQFF
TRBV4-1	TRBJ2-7	CASSQEGGTGGFEQYF
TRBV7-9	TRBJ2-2	CASSSNSGELFF
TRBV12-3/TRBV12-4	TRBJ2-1	CASSLALLAGDNEQFF
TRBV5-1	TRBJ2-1	CASSLGTPPEYNEQFF
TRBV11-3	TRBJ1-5	CASSLNTDQPQHF
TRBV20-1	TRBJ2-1	CSAGTSGRGRDEQFF
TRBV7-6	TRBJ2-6	CASSLGVGADSGANVLTF
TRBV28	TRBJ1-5	CASSSARPNDFQPQHF
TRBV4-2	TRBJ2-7	CASSQDLGLSTGDTYEQYF
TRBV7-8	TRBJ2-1	CASVLAGRNNEQFF
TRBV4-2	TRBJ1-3	CASSQSSTEGGGNTIYF
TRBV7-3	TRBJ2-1	CASSEGLNNEQFF
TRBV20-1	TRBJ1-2	CSAMGVYGYTF
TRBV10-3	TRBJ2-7	CAISDHGGDSYNEQYF
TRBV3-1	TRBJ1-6	CASSHDENSPLHF
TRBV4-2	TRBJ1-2	CASSPRMFPRGGGNYGYTF
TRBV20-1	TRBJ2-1	CSASGQGYEQFF
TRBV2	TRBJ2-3	CASSTTSGGDTQYF
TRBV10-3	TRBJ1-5	CAISEWRTAGQPQHF
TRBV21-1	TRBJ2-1	CASSTSRDALGEQFF
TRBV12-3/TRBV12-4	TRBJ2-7	CASTNRGVGYEQYF
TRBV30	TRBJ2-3	CAWSESGKDTQYF